The T cell receptor (beta chain) under discussion was sequenced for a study of neurological immune-mediated disorders. V gave up 5 bases and J gave up 2 bases, with 14 bases separating them. The CDR3 contains 16 residues. Germline-derived CDR1 and CDR2 are SGHRS and YFSETQ. General study points: The multiple sclerosis repertoire cluster had no association with any clinical or MRI feature.

Synthesis of cDNA used 5'RACE (with 10-nucleotide random UMIs). Whenever a sequencing run was performed, it yielded over 190 million TCR-beta sequences from 15-18 subjects. MiXCR, applied by TCRdb to the 5' RACE reads, yields one record per CDR3 protein. The repertoire includes tens of thousands of distinct CDR3 sequences, around 3.1% of them detected once, and about 8% sits in the top ten. Ten or more counts support this clonotype. What it recognizes is unknown. The sample's time point: longitudinal time-point 1 (baseline). It was from 2 million PBMCs stored at -80 C that the unsorted libraries were obtained.

The specimen was PBMCs. This chain connects TRBV5-1 to TRBJ2-6; D call uncertain. The TCR was taken from a woman in her fifties or sixties with multiple sclerosis. The DNA of the CDR3 is TGCGCCAGCAGTTCCTCGGACGGTACTGGGGCCAACGTCCTGACTTTC. It yields the protein CASSSSDGTGANVLTF.